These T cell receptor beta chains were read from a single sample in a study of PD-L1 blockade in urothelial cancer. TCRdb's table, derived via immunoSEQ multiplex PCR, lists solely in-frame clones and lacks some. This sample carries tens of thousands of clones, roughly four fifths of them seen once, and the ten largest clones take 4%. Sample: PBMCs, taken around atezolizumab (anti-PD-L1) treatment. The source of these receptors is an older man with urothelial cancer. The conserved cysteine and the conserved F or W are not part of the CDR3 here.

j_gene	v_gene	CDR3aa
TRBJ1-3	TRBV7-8	ASSGTPGSGNTIY
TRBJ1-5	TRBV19	ASSMDGTGYQPQH
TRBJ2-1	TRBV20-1	SASSYNEQF
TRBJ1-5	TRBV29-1	SVGERINQPQH
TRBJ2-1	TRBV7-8	ASSPAASGIAEQF
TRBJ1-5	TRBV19	ASSTRGQNSNQPQH
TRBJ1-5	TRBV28	ASSLSAGRGNQPQH
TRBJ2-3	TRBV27	ASSLERGTDTQY
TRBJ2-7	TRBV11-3	ASRYLCEDRDHEQY
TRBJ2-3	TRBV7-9	AYDPGQGVDTQY
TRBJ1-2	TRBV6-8	ASSYPGQCNYGYT
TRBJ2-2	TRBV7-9	ASSSAPLLDRDTGELF